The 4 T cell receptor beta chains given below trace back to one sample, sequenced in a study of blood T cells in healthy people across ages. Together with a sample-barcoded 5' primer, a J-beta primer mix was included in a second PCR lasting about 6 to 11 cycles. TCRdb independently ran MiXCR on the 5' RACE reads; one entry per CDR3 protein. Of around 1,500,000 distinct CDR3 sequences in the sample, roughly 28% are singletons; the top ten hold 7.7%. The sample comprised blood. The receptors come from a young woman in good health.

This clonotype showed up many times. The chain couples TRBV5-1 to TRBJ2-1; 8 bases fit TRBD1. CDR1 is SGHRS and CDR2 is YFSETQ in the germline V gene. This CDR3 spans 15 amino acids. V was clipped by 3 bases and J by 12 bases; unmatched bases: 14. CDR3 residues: CASSSNGQGLRGQFF. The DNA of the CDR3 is TGCGCCAGCAGCTCGAATGGACAGGGCCTACGGGGGCAGTTCTTC.

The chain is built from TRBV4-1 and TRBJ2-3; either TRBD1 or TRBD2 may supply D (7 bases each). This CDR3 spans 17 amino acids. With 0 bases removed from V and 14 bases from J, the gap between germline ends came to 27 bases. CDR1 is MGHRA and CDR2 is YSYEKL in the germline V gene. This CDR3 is CASSQDPPREGADARYF. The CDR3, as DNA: TGCGCCAGCAGCCAAGATCCGCCGAGGGAGGGGGCAGATGCGCGGTATTTT.

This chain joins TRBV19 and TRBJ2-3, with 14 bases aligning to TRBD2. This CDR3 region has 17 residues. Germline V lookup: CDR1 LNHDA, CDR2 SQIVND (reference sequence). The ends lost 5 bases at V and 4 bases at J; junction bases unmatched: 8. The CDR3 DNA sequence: TGTGCCAGTAGTGTTGGGACTAGCGGGAGCTTGCCAGATACGCAGTATTTT. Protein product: CASSVGTSGSLPDTQYF.

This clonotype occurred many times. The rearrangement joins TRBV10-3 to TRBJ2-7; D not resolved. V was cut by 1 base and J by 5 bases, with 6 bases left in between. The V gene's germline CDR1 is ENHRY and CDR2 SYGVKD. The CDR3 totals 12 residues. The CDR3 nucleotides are TGTGCCATCAGTGAGTTTAGAAACGAGCAGTACTTC. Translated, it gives CAISEFRNEQYF.